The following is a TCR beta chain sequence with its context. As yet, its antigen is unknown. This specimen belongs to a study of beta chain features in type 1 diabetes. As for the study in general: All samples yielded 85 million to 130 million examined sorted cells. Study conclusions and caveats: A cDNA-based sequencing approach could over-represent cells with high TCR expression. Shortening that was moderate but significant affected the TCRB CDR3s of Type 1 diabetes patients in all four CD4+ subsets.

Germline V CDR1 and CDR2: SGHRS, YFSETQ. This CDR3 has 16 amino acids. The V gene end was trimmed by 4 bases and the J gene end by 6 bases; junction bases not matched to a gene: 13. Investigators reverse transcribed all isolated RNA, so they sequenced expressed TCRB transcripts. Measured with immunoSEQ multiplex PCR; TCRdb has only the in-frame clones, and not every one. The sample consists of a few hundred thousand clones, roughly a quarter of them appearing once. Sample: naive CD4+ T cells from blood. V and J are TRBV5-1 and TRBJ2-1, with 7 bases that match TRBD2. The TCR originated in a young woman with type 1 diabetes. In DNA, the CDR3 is TGCGCCAGCAGCCCTCCTCTCGCGGGGGATTCCAATGAGCAGTTCTTC. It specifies CASSPPLAGDSNEQFF.